The 17 T cell receptor beta chains given below trace back to one sample, sequenced in a study of vaccination effects on CD4 cells after COVID-19. ViraFEST assay sequencing came after antigen-specific CD4+ T cells were expanded with viral peptide pools. Isolation of CD4+ T cells took place after more than 9 days of culture. No vaccinee had earlier SARS-CoV-2 infection, and nucleocapsid antibodies were negative. The protocol was immunoSEQ multiplex PCR, while the TCRdb copy is restricted to in-frame clones and leaves out a portion. The data show 71,000 or so clones, 65% to 85% seen once. The antigens these receptors bind are not known. This specimen was CD4+ T cells from PBMCs cultured with HCoV-OC43 spike peptides, taken before COVID-19 vaccination. The sample's subset: HCoV-OC43 spike overlapping peptide pool stimulation. The receptors originated from a human donor who received a COVID-19 vaccine.

The chain uses TRBV7-2 and TRBJ1-1; the D is unclear. The CDR3 extends over 16 amino acids. Trimming took off 1 base at V and 1 base at J, with 13 bases between the two ends. CDR1 and CDR2 from the germline V gene are SGHTA and FQGNSA. This CDR3 reads CASSLVGRFTNTEAFF. For the CDR3, the DNA is TGTGCCAGCAGCTTAGTAGGACGGTTCACGAACACTGAAGCTTTCTTT.

The rearrangement uses TRBV29-1 and TRBJ1-2, with D possibly TRBD1 on 5 matching bases. Germline CDR1 is SQVTM and CDR2 is ANQGSEA. V lost 4 bases to trimming and J lost 7 bases, with 10 bases between them. The CDR3 sequence is 11 residues long. CDR3 residues: CSVVWGSGYTF. For the CDR3, the DNA is TGCAGCGTTGTATGGGGGTCTGGCTACACCTTC.

The gene calls are TRBV6-5 and TRBJ2-7, with D unclear. Germline values: CDR1 MNHEY, CDR2 SVGAGI. This CDR3 has 11 residues. The V end was cut by 6 bases, the J end by 4 bases, with 7 bases between. The CDR3 spells CASRNWYEQYV. The CDR3 DNA reads as TGTGCCAGCAGAAACTGGTACGAGCAGTACGTC.

The count of this clone is one. J is TRBJ1-3 and V is TRBV28; D gene uncertain. Trimming shortened V by 8 bases and J by 0 bases, and 5 bases separated the two germline ends. Germline CDR1 is MDHEN and CDR2 is SYDVKM. This CDR3 is 12 amino acids long. The CDR3 region has the DNA TGTGCCAGCGTCGGCTCTGGAAACACCATATATTTT. Residues: CASVGSGNTIYF.

The rearrangement links TRBV5-4 to TRBJ2-7; the match to TRBD2 covers 16 bases. Germline V CDR1 and CDR2: SGHNT, YYREEE (reference sequence). The CDR3 has 17 residues. The J segment lost 6 bases and the V segment lost 3 bases, leaving 9 bases of the junction unmatched. CDR3 sequence reads: CASSWMGLAGGPCEQYV. The DNA of the CDR3 is TGTGCCAGCAGCTGGATGGGACTAGCGGGGGGGCCGTGCGAGCAGTACGTC.

The chain uses TRBV5-4 and TRBJ1-2, with D perhaps TRBD1 (5 bases). Germline loops: CDR1 SGHNT, CDR2 YYREEE (reference sequence). The CDR3 is 15 amino acids. Trimming pared 3 bases from V and 4 bases from J, leaving 16 bases between. CDR3 sequence: CASSSYQGDRYGYTF. CDR3 bases: TGTGCCAGCAGCTCTTATCAAGGGGACCGCTATGGCTACACCTTC. Variable domain in full (rest from reference TRBV5-4 and TRBJ1-2): ETGVTQSPTHLIKTRGQQVTLRCSSQSGHNTVSWYQQALGQGPQFIFQYYREEENGRGNFPPRFSGLQFPNYSSELNVNALELDDSALYLCASSSYQGDRYGYTFGSGTRLTVV.

J is TRBJ2-5 and V is TRBV2; D gene unclear. CDR3 size: 15 residues. Trimming took off 4 bases at V and 5 bases at J, with 17 bases between the two ends. Germline V gene sequence: CDR1 SNHLY, CDR2 FYNNEI. The CDR3 loop reads CASSVMGTVGETQYF. The CDR3 DNA is TGTGCCAGCAGTGTAATGGGCACCGTGGGGGAGACCCAGTACTTC.

The chain uses TRBV6-1 and TRBJ1-2; D uncertain. This CDR3 contains 15 residues. V lost 2 bases and J 4 bases, leaving 14 bases between the germline ends. CDR1 and CDR2 (germline): MNHNS, SASEGT. CDR3 nucleotide sequence: TGTGCCAGCAGTGAAAGTTTATCCGGATCCTATGGCTACACCTTC. It encodes CASSESLSGSYGYTF.

The chain couples TRBV5-1 to TRBJ2-3; TRBD1 agrees at 7 bases. With V trimmed by 7 bases and J by 1 base, 3 bases remained unmatched. This CDR3 has 13 residues. The V gene's germline CDR1 is SGHRS and CDR2 YFSETQ. CDR3 DNA sequence: TGCGCCAGCTCGACAGGGCGCACAGATACGCAGTATTTT. This gives the protein CASSTGRTDTQYF. Using reference TRBV5-1 and TRBJ2-3 for the parts outside the CDR3, the full variable domain is KAGVTQTPRYLIKTRGQQVTLSCSPISGHRSVSWYQQTPGQGLQFLFEYFSETQRNKGNFPGRFSGRQFSNSRSEMNVSTLELGDSALYLCASSTGRTDTQYFGPGTRLTVL.

The gene calls are TRBV29-1 and TRBJ1-1; D remains unclear. Between the trimmed V and J ends, which lost 6 bases and 1 base, there was a span of 9 bases. CDR3 length: 12 residues. Germline-derived CDR1 and CDR2 are SQVTM and ANQGSEA. CDR3 loop: CSVDLQNTEAFF. The CDR3 region has the DNA TGCAGCGTCGACCTACAGAACACTGAAGCTTTCTTT.

This chain uses TRBV19 with TRBJ2-3; tentative D call: TRBD1 (6 bases). Per germline, CDR1 LNHDA and CDR2 SQIVND (reference sequence). Trimming stripped 3 bases from V and 1 base from J, with 11 bases between. The CDR3 runs 15 residues. CDR3 nucleotide sequence: TGTGCCAGTAGTATGCCCCAGGGGCGCACAGATACGCAGTATTTT. It specifies CASSMPQGRTDTQYF.

The chain recombines TRBV6-2 or TRBV6-3 with TRBJ2-5; 8 bases map to TRBD1. The V segment lost 2 bases and the J segment 1 base; nucleotides outside the gene matches: 3. In germline, CDR1 is MNHEY, CDR2 SVGEGT. The CDR3 totals 15 residues. This CDR3 reads CASSYPQGAQETQYF. CDR3 nucleotide sequence: TGTGCCAGCAGTTACCCCCAGGGGGCCCAAGAGACCCAGTACTTC.

This clone came up once. The V call is TRBV29-1, the J call TRBJ1-1; D is ambiguous. The V and J ends lost 5 bases and 1 base respectively, with 5 bases between them. The CDR3 has 11 amino acids. Germline V gives CDR1 SQVTM, CDR2 ANQGSEA. CDR3 sequence: CSVRQNTEAFF. In DNA form, the CDR3 reads TGCAGCGTTCGACAGAACACTGAAGCTTTCTTT.

This chain connects TRBV29-1 to TRBJ2-5; the D gene is possibly TRBD1 (6 bases). The CDR3 totals 15 residues. V was clipped by 4 bases and J by 1 base, with 16 bases between them. From germline, CDR1 is SQVTM and CDR2 ANQGSEA. CDR3 in amino acids: CSVGFVGGVQETQYF. CDR3 DNA sequence: TGCAGCGTTGGCTTTGTAGGGGGTGTCCAAGAGACCCAGTACTTC.

This chain links TRBV6-1 with TRBJ1-1; D is undetermined. Germline values: CDR1 MNHNS, CDR2 SASEGT. There are 14 residues in the CDR3. Trimming shortened V by 2 bases and J by 4 bases, and 11 bases separated the two germline ends. The CDR3 DNA reads TGTGCCAGCAGTGAACATCACGGTACCACTGAAGCTTTCTTT. Its protein is CASSEHHGTTEAFF.

This chain uses TRBV6-5 with TRBJ1-4; 7 bases match TRBD1. J gave up 4 bases and V 7 bases, and 6 bases lay outside the gene matches. CDR3 length: 14 residues. Germline CDR1 reads MNHEY; CDR2 reads SVGAGI. CDR3 coding DNA: TGTGCCAGCACCCTACAGGGGTTTAATGAAAAACTGTTTTTT. It encodes CASTLQGFNEKLFF.

V gene TRBV11-2 combines with J gene TRBJ1-5, with 7 bases that match TRBD1. J was trimmed by 7 bases and V by 1 base; bases with no gene match: 4. CDR1 SGHAT and CDR2 FQNNGV come from the germline V gene. This CDR3 has 14 residues. Written as DNA, the CDR3 is TGTGCCAGCAGCTTAGGCAGGGGGGAACAGCCCCAGCATTTT. Translation gives CASSLGRGEQPQHF.